Sequencing of this TCR beta chain was carried out in a study of blood T cell repertoires in COVID-19. The CDR3 runs to 11 residues. The V and J ends lost 7 bases and 8 bases respectively, with 14 bases between them. CDR1 and CDR2 from the germline V gene are DFQATT and SNEGSKA (reference sequence). Using immunoSEQ multiplex PCR, the repertoire was profiled, and TCRdb retains in-frame clones only, with some absent. The sample gives about 210,000 clones, approximately 80% of which show up once; 4.3% is in the top ten. This TCR was recovered from a man younger than 40 with acute COVID-19. This chain connects TRBV20-1 to TRBJ1-2; maybe TRBD1 (5 bases). Sequenced sample: PBMCs or T cells enriched from blood (not recorded which). The CDR3 sequence: CSGLGVDGYTF. The CDR3 DNA follows: TGCAGTGGTCTAGGGGTGGACGGCTACACCTTC.